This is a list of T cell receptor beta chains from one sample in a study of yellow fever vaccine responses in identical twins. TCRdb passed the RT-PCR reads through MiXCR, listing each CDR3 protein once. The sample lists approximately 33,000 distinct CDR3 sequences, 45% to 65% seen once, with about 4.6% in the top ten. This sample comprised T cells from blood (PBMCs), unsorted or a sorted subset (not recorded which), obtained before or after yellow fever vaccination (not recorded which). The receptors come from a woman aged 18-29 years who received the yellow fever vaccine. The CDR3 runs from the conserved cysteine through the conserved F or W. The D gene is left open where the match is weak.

CDR3 protein: CSVTTSTDTQYF
J gene: TRBJ2-3
V gene: TRBV29-1
D gene: .
CDR3 length: 12

CDR3 protein: CATSDLAGVGTQYF
J gene: TRBJ2-3
V gene: TRBV24-1
D gene: TRBD2
CDR3 length: 14

CDR3 protein: CASSGPLSYEQYF
J gene: TRBJ2-7
V gene: TRBV9
D gene: .
CDR3 length: 13

CDR3 protein: CASSFWGRSDTQYF
J gene: TRBJ2-3
V gene: TRBV5-1
D gene: .
CDR3 length: 14

CDR3 protein: CASSGPLTDTQYF
J gene: TRBJ2-3
V gene: TRBV28
D gene: .
CDR3 length: 13

CDR3 protein: CASSPRLGFDEQFF
J gene: TRBJ2-1
V gene: TRBV18
D gene: .
CDR3 length: 14

CDR3 protein: CASSFMGNQPQHF
J gene: TRBJ1-5
V gene: TRBV5-6
D gene: .
CDR3 length: 13

CDR3 protein: CASSLLRLRGRTGELFF
J gene: TRBJ2-2
V gene: TRBV5-4
D gene: TRBD1
CDR3 length: 17

CDR3 protein: CSASGPLGDTQYF
J gene: TRBJ2-3
V gene: TRBV29-1
D gene: .
CDR3 length: 13

CDR3 protein: CASSREGRETQYF
J gene: TRBJ2-5
V gene: TRBV28
D gene: TRBD2
CDR3 length: 13

CDR3 protein: CATSRATPYSGANVLTF
J gene: TRBJ2-6
V gene: TRBV15
D gene: .
CDR3 length: 17

CDR3 protein: CASSPGTGANEQFF
J gene: TRBJ2-1
V gene: TRBV5-6
D gene: TRBD1
CDR3 length: 14

CDR3 protein: CSVGQATTEAFF
J gene: TRBJ1-1
V gene: TRBV29-1
D gene: .
CDR3 length: 12

CDR3 protein: CASSLDLANSPLHF
J gene: TRBJ1-6
V gene: TRBV11-3
D gene: .
CDR3 length: 14

CDR3 protein: CASSRQGARSTDTQYF
J gene: TRBJ2-3
V gene: TRBV6-2/TRBV6-3
D gene: TRBD1
CDR3 length: 16

CDR3 protein: CASSQGLFNYGYTF
J gene: TRBJ1-2
V gene: TRBV27
D gene: .
CDR3 length: 14

CDR3 protein: CASSLGSGVGGYTF
J gene: TRBJ1-2
V gene: TRBV13
D gene: .
CDR3 length: 14

CDR3 protein: CASSIGQAKNQPQHF
J gene: TRBJ1-5
V gene: TRBV19
D gene: TRBD1
CDR3 length: 15

CDR3 protein: CATSDPTRITDTQYF
J gene: TRBJ2-3
V gene: TRBV24-1
D gene: .
CDR3 length: 15

CDR3 protein: CANTIAGGRNEQFF
J gene: TRBJ2-1
V gene: TRBV2
D gene: TRBD2
CDR3 length: 14

CDR3 protein: CATSRGWNTEAFF
J gene: TRBJ1-1
V gene: TRBV15
D gene: .
CDR3 length: 13

CDR3 protein: CASSLGGVDYSPLHF
J gene: TRBJ1-6
V gene: TRBV11-1
D gene: .
CDR3 length: 15

CDR3 protein: CASSYRVGPKETQYF
J gene: TRBJ2-5
V gene: TRBV11-2
D gene: .
CDR3 length: 15

CDR3 protein: CASSQEGGAGGYQPQHF
J gene: TRBJ1-5
V gene: TRBV4-1
D gene: TRBD1
CDR3 length: 17

CDR3 protein: CASSQGTSGLNEQFF
J gene: TRBJ2-1
V gene: TRBV3-1
D gene: TRBD2
CDR3 length: 15

CDR3 protein: CASSDSPNEQYF
J gene: TRBJ2-7
V gene: TRBV9
D gene: .
CDR3 length: 12

CDR3 protein: CASSWAKNIQYF
J gene: TRBJ2-4
V gene: TRBV12-3/TRBV12-4
D gene: .
CDR3 length: 12

CDR3 protein: CATSRDRGENQPQHF
J gene: TRBJ1-5
V gene: TRBV15
D gene: TRBD1
CDR3 length: 15

CDR3 protein: CASSSLAGAIYNEQFF
J gene: TRBJ2-1
V gene: TRBV6-2/TRBV6-3
D gene: TRBD2
CDR3 length: 16

CDR3 protein: CASIPTSPDTDTQYF
J gene: TRBJ2-3
V gene: TRBV10-2
D gene: TRBD2
CDR3 length: 15

CDR3 protein: CASRPGPQETQYF
J gene: TRBJ2-5
V gene: TRBV7-9
D gene: .
CDR3 length: 13

CDR3 protein: CASSFQGTSSPLHF
J gene: TRBJ1-6
V gene: TRBV28
D gene: .
CDR3 length: 14

CDR3 protein: CASSDAQGSYEQYF
J gene: TRBJ2-7
V gene: TRBV2
D gene: .
CDR3 length: 14